What follows are 27 T cell receptor beta chains derived from one specimen sequenced in a study of OX40 agonist ivuxolimab in advanced cancers. Data came from immunoSEQ multiplex PCR; TCRdb stores just in-frame clones and leaves some out. The data hold tens of thousands of clones, with around 79% observed a single time. The sample was CD4+ or CD8+ T cells sorted from blood, taken in a trial of the OX40 agonist ivuxolimab. The receptor source for this set is an adult with an advanced solid tumor such as melanoma, head and neck, liver or kidney cancer.

V usage is TRBV7-2 and J usage is TRBJ2-1; TRBD2 might be the D (6 bases). Germline loops: CDR1 SGHTA, CDR2 FQGNSA. The V end was cut by 1 base, the J end by 9 bases, with 16 bases between. This CDR3 region has 15 residues. The DNA of the CDR3 is TGTGCCAGCAGCTTAGACGGGAGTGGCCCTGTTGAGCAGTTCTTC. As protein: CASSLDGSGPVEQFF.

V usage is TRBV9 and J usage is TRBJ1-5; TRBD1 might be the D (6 bases). Trimming stripped 4 bases from V and 6 bases from J, with 20 bases between. The germline V gene has CDR1 SGDLS and CDR2 YYNGEE. This CDR3 contains 16 residues. The CDR3 sequence is CASSPTLGTMSQPQHF. Here the CDR3 DNA reads TGTGCCAGCAGCCCCACCCTCGGGACAATGTCTCAGCCCCAGCATTTT.

V usage is TRBV7-9 and J usage is TRBJ2-6; D is perhaps TRBD1 (6 bases). The CDR3 is made up of 17 amino acids. From germline, CDR1 is SEHNR and CDR2 FQNEAQ (reference sequence). Trimming cost V 0 bases and J 4 bases, with 13 bases left between them. The CDR3 DNA reads as TGTGCCAGCAGCTTAGCCGTTACAGGGTCAGGGGCCAACGTCCTGACTTTC. Translating gives CASSLAVTGSGANVLTF.

This sequence joins TRBV11-2 and TRBJ2-1; the match to TRBD1 covers 7 bases. CDR3 length: 14 amino acids. Germline V gene sequence: CDR1 SGHAT, CDR2 FQNNGV. The J segment lost 9 bases and the V segment lost 5 bases, leaving 10 bases of the junction unmatched. The DNA of the CDR3 is TGTGCCAGCAGCCTCAAACAGGGGTCGGGTGAGCAGTTCTTC. Translating gives CASSLKQGSGEQFF.

In its sample, this clone was seen a few times. This chain links TRBV6-4 with TRBJ2-7, with TRBD1 matching 9 bases. J lost 0 bases, V lost 9 bases, and 12 bases had no gene match. Looked up from germline, CDR1 is MRHNA and CDR2 is SNTAGT. The CDR3 consists of 16 residues. CDR3 loop: CASIRYRDRDSYEQYV. CDR3 in DNA: TGTGCCAGTATTCGCTATAGGGACAGGGACTCCTACGAGCAGTACGTC.

The rearrangement uses TRBV6-1 and TRBJ2-7; 9 bases are a match to TRBD1. V gave up 1 base and J gave up 3 bases; unmatched junction bases: 4. This CDR3 is 15 amino acids long. CDR1 and CDR2 (germline): MNHNS, SASEGT. The DNA of the CDR3 is TGTGCCAGCAGTGAAGGAACAGGGGGCGGCTACGAGCAGTACTTC. It is translated as CASSEGTGGGYEQYF.

This clone is medium-sized. The chain joins TRBV28 to TRBJ1-1; weak D call: TRBD1 (6 bases). Germline CDR1 is MDHEN and CDR2 is SYDVKM. This CDR3 is 14 amino acids long. The V gene lost 4 bases and the J gene lost 5 bases, with 14 bases spanning the gap. CDR3 sequence: CASSYGGPGTEAFF. The CDR3 nucleotides are TGTGCCAGCAGTTACGGGGGGCCTGGGACTGAAGCTTTCTTT.

The rearrangement joins TRBV5-1 to TRBJ1-2, with 8 bases fitting TRBD1. In germline, CDR1 is SGHRS, CDR2 YFSETQ. Trimming cost V 3 bases and J 5 bases; bases outside gene matches: 6. The CDR3 runs 14 residues. CDR3 amino acids: CASSSGGAGYGYTF. CDR3 coding DNA: TGCGCCAGCAGCTCAGGGGGCGCGGGTTATGGCTACACCTTC.

V and J are TRBV7-2 and TRBJ2-1; D is possibly TRBD1 or TRBD2 (5 bases each). With 7 bases removed from V and 6 bases from J, the gap between germline ends came to 10 bases. CDR1 is SGHTA and CDR2 is FQGNSA in the germline V gene. CDR3 length: 12 amino acids. The DNA of the CDR3 is TGTGCCAGCAATAAGGGGACCAATGAGCAGTTCTTC. It encodes CASNKGTNEQFF.

V is TRBV4-1 and J is TRBJ1-1, with D hard to call. The CDR3 is made up of 12 amino acids. CDR1 MGHRA and CDR2 YSYEKL come from the germline V gene. The V and J ends lost 3 bases and 8 bases respectively, with 10 bases between them. The CDR3 here is CASSHPLDEAFF. In DNA, the CDR3 is TGCGCCAGCAGCCACCCCCTGGACGAAGCTTTCTTT.

This sequence joins TRBV28 and TRBJ2-7; 10 nucleotides match TRBD2. The CDR3 covers 19 residues. With V trimmed by 10 bases and J by 3 bases, 24 bases remained unmatched. Germline V gene sequence: CDR1 MDHEN, CDR2 SYDVKM. CDR3 bases: TGTGCCACCCAAAAAGCCCCCGGCAGAGCGCTAGCGGGGGACTACGAGCAGTACTTC. Its protein is CATQKAPGRALAGDYEQYF.

This clone was picked up a small number of times. The V and J genes are TRBV2 and TRBJ2-7; D might be TRBD1 (6 bases). The germline V and J ends were trimmed by 5 bases and 7 bases, with 18 bases remaining between them. Looked up from germline, CDR1 is SNHLY and CDR2 is FYNNEI. This CDR3 comprises 14 residues. The CDR3 DNA sequence: TGTGCCAGCAGTCGGACCGGGACATCGGGGGAGCAGTACTTC. It yields the protein CASSRTGTSGEQYF.

This chain uses TRBV5-1 with TRBJ2-1; no definite D call. CDR1 is SGHRS and CDR2 is YFSETQ in the germline V gene. CDR3 size: 14 residues. V was cut by 4 bases and J by 0 bases, with 8 bases left in between. This CDR3 reads CASSPHTSYNEQFF. CDR3 DNA: TGCGCCAGCAGCCCCCACACCTCCTACAATGAGCAGTTCTTC. Based on the CDR3 plus reference TRBV5-1 and TRBJ2-1, the full variable domain is KAGVTQTPRYLIKTRGQQVTLSCSPISGHRSVSWYQQTPGQGLQFLFEYFSETQRNKGNFPGRFSGRQFSNSRSEMNVSTLELGDSALYLCASSPHTSYNEQFFGPGTRLTVL.

The chain couples TRBV6-5 to TRBJ2-7, with D possibly being TRBD1 (5 bases). Trimming shortened V by 5 bases and J by 4 bases, and 9 bases separated the two germline ends. The CDR3 length is 12 residues. Germline V lookup: CDR1 MNHEY, CDR2 SVGAGI. Written as DNA, the CDR3 is TGTGCCAGCAGTGGACAACCGTACGAGCAGTACGTC. It codes for CASSGQPYEQYV.

The V gene is TRBV7-9, the J gene TRBJ1-4; D may be TRBD1 (5 bases). CDR1 is SEHNR, CDR2 FQNEAQ, per germline (reference sequence). This CDR3 contains 15 residues. The V end lost 0 bases, the J end lost 6 bases, and 11 bases lay between the germline ends. The CDR3 is CASSLAATVDEKLFF. The CDR3 DNA is TGTGCCAGCAGCTTAGCGGCGACAGTCGATGAAAAACTGTTTTTT.

This clone came up a few times. The genes are TRBV13 and TRBJ1-4; 7 bases map to TRBD1. Germline-derived CDR1 and CDR2 are PRHDT and FYEKMQ (reference sequence). This CDR3 is built from 14 residues. The junction had 5 bases not matched to a gene; V was cut back by 3 bases and J by 7 bases. The CDR3 sequence: CASSFRQGGEKLFF. The DNA for the CDR3 is TGTGCCAGCAGCTTCCGACAGGGAGGTGAAAAACTGTTTTTT.

The rearrangement uses TRBV27 and TRBJ1-5; D is possibly TRBD1 (5 bases). CDR1 and CDR2 (germline): MNHEY, SMNVEV (reference sequence). V lost 0 bases and J 8 bases, leaving 14 bases between the germline ends. The CDR3 sequence is 15 residues long. In DNA, the CDR3 is TGTGCCAGCAGTTTATCGGTCAGGGCGAAGGAGCCCCAGCATTTT. Protein product: CASSLSVRAKEPQHF.

The rearrangement links TRBV5-4 to TRBJ2-1; TRBD2 matches at 10 bases. Germline loops: CDR1 SGHNT, CDR2 YYREEE (reference sequence). V shed 7 bases and J 8 bases; nucleotides not matched to a gene: 15. The CDR3 spans 16 residues. CDR3 in DNA: TGTGCCAGCCGCGTCCAGAATCCTAGCGGGAGAGATGAGCAGTTCTTC. Encoded protein: CASRVQNPSGRDEQFF.

This sequence joins TRBV27 and TRBJ2-3, with TRBD2 identical over 7 bases. The CDR3 runs to 17 residues. The V and J ends lost 3 bases and 5 bases, in that order; junction bases with no gene match: 14. Per the germline V gene, CDR1 is MNHEY and CDR2 is SMNVEV (reference sequence). The CDR3 DNA is TGTGCCAGCAGTTTGGGGGGGTCATACCAGGGTCGAGATACGCAGTATTTT. It yields the protein CASSLGGSYQGRDTQYF.

This clone appeared a few times. The V and J genes are TRBV7-9 and TRBJ2-7, with 8 bases matching TRBD1. The junction had 8 bases not matched to a gene; V was cut back by 5 bases and J by 2 bases. The germline gives CDR1 SEHNR, CDR2 FQNEAQ (reference sequence). The CDR3 length is 15 residues. The DNA for the CDR3 is TGTGCCAGCAGCCCCCGGGACAGGTATCCCTACGAGCAGTACGTC. Translated, it gives CASSPRDRYPYEQYV.

This chain uses TRBV6-6 with TRBJ2-1, with D possibly being TRBD1 (6 bases). CDR1 MNHNY and CDR2 SVGAGI come from the germline V gene (reference sequence). Trimming stripped 4 bases from V and 12 bases from J, with 16 bases between. The CDR3 is 13 amino acids. For the CDR3, the DNA is TGTGCCAGCAGTTCCGGGACACGTCTCGCGCAGTTCTTC. This sequence encodes CASSSGTRLAQFF.

The chain employs TRBV27 and TRBJ1-1; D may be TRBD1 (5 bases). Between the trimmed V and J ends, which lost 1 base and 8 bases, there was a span of 11 bases. CDR3 length equals 13 residues. Germline V lookup: CDR1 MNHEY, CDR2 SMNVEV (reference sequence). Here the CDR3 reads CASSLYKGIEAFF. In nucleotides, the CDR3 is TGTGCCAGCAGTTTATATAAGGGGATAGAAGCTTTCTTT.

The rearrangement uses TRBV15 and TRBJ2-2; D ambiguous. The germline gives CDR1 LNHNV, CDR2 YYDKDF (reference sequence). V was cut by 1 base and J by 7 bases, with 4 bases left in between. CDR3 length equals 12 residues. The CDR3 protein is CATSRVNGELFF. In DNA form, the CDR3 reads TGTGCCACCAGCAGAGTGAACGGGGAGCTGTTTTTT.

The genes are TRBV6-5 and TRBJ1-3; D uncertain. Deletions cut 4 bases from V and 4 bases from J, with 11 bases between. CDR1 and CDR2 from the germline V gene are MNHEY and SVGAGI. This CDR3 spans 14 amino acids. CDR3 loop: CASSSRSGGNTIYF. In DNA form, the CDR3 reads TGTGCCAGCAGTTCTAGGTCAGGAGGAAACACCATATATTTT.

This chain links TRBV5-6 with TRBJ2-7, with TRBD2 identical over 7 bases. Unmatched junction bases numbered 4, after V lost 4 bases and J lost 0 bases. This CDR3 region has 14 residues. CDR1 is SGHDT, CDR2 YYEEEE, per germline. CDR3 amino acids: CASSRRGSSYEQYF. The CDR3 nucleotides are TGTGCCAGCAGCCGTCGCGGGAGCTCCTACGAGCAGTACTTC. Full variable domain (outside the CDR3, taken from reference TRBV5-6 and TRBJ2-7): DAGVTQSPTHLIKTRGQQVTLRCSPKSGHDTVSWYQQALGQGPQFIFQYYEEEERQRGNFPDRFSGHQFPNYSSELNVNALLLGDSALYLCASSRRGSSYEQYFGPGTRLTVT.

The genes are TRBV6-6 and TRBJ2-7; possible D gene TRBD2, 5 bases. Trimming removed 4 bases from V and 3 bases from J, with 10 bases in between. The germline gives CDR1 MNHNY, CDR2 SVGAGI (reference sequence). This CDR3 comprises 13 residues. For the CDR3, the DNA is TGTGCCAGCAGTTCCGGACTGTTCTACGAGCAGTACTTC. It encodes CASSSGLFYEQYF.

The chain uses TRBV7-9 and TRBJ2-2, with TRBD2 matching 16 bases. The CDR3 runs 18 residues. Germline assignment: CDR1 SEHNR and CDR2 FQNEAQ (reference sequence). Losses at the gene ends were 11 bases for V and 4 bases for J; bases not matched to a gene: 13. In nucleotides, the CDR3 is TGTGCCTCGATGCCAGGGACTAGCGGGAGGGATGGCACCGGGGAGCTGTTTTTT. Protein product: CASMPGTSGRDGTGELFF.